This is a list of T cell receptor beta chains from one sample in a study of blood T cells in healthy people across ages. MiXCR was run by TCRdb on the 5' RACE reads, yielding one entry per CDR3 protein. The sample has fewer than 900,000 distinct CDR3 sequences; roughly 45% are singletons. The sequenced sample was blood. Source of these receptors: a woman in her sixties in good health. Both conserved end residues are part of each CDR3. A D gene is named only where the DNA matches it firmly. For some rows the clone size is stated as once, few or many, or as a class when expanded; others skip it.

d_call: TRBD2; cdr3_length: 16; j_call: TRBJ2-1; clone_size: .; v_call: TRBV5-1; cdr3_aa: CASSLNSGSTYNEQFF; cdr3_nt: TGCGCCAGCAGCTTGAACAGCGGGAGCACCTACAATGAGCAGTTCTTC
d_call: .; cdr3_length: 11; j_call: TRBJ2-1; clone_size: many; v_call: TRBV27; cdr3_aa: CASSLGDEQFF; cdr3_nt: TGTGCCAGCAGTTTAGGGGATGAGCAGTTCTTC
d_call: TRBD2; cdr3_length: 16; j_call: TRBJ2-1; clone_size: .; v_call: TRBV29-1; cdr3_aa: CSVEPTSGGVTNEQFF; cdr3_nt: TGCAGCGTTGAACCGACTAGCGGGGGGGTTACGAATGAGCAGTTCTTC
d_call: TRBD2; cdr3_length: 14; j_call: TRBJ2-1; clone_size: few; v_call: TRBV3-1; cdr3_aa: CASSPSGGEGEQFF; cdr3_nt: TGTGCCAGCAGTCCGAGCGGGGGGGAGGGTGAGCAGTTCTTC
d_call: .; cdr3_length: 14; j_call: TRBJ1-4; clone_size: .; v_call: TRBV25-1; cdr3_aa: CASSKEPTNEKLFF; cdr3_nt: TGTGCCAGCAGTAAGGAACCGACTAATGAAAAACTGTTTTTT
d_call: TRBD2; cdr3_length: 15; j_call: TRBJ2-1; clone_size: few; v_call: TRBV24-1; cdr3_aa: CATSVAGDFYNEQFF; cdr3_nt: TGTGCCACCAGTGTAGCGGGGGACTTCTACAATGAGCAGTTCTTC
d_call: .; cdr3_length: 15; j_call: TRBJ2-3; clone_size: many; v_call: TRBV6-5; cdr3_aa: CASSYGGAGTDTQYF; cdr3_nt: TGTGCCAGCAGTTACGGGGGGGCTGGTACAGATACGCAGTATTTT
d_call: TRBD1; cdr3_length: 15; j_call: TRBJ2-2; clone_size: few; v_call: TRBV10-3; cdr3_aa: CAIGQAIANTGELFF; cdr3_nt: TGTGCCATCGGACAGGCGATCGCGAACACCGGGGAGCTGTTTTTT
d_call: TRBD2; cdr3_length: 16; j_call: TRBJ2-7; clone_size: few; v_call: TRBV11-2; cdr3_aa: CASSLGLASSPYEQYF; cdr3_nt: TGTGCCAGCAGCTTGGGACTAGCGTCATCCCCCTACGAGCAGTACTTC
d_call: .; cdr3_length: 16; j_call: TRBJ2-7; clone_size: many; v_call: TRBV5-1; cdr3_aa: CASSLSAGSGAYEQYF; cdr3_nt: TGCGCCAGCAGCTTATCGGCCGGGTCGGGCGCCTACGAGCAGTACTTC
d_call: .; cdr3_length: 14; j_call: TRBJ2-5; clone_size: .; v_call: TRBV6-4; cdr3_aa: CAPPGWATVETQYF; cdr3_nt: TGTGCCCCCCCCGGGTGGGCCACCGTAGAGACCCAGTACTTC
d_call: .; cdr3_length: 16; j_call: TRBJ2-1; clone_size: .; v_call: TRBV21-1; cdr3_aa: CASRQTSGGSYNEQFF; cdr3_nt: TGTGCCAGCAGGCAGACTAGCGGGGGCTCCTACAATGAGCAGTTCTTC
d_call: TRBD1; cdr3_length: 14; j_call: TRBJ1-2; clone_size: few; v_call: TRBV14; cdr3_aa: CASSQTTGVMGYTF; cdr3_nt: TGTGCCAGCAGCCAGACCACAGGGGTAATGGGCTACACCTTC
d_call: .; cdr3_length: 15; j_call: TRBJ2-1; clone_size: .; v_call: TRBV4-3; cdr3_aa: CASSQDFTEYNEQFF; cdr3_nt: TGCGCCAGCAGCCAAGATTTTACAGAGTACAATGAGCAGTTCTTC
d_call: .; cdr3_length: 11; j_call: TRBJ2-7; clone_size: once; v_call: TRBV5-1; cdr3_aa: CASSASCEQYF; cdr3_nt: TGCGCCAGCAGCGCCTCCTGCGAGCAGTACTTC
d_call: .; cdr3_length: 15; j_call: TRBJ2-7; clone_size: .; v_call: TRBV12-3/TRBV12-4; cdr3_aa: CASSLTSDGQYEQYF; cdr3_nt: TGTGCCAGCAGTCTGACTTCGGACGGACAATACGAGCAGTACTTC
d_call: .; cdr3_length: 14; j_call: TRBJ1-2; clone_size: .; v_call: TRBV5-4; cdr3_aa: CASSPGEINYGYTF; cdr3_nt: TGTGCCAGCAGCCCGGGGGAAATTAACTATGGCTACACCTTC
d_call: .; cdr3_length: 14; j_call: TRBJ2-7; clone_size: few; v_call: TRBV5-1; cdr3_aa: CASRSVQGGDEQYF; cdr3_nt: TGCGCCAGCAGGTCGGTACAGGGCGGAGACGAGCAGTACTTC
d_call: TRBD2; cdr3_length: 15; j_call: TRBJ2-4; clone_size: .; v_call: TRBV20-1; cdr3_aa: CSARLLAGRENIQYF; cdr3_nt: TGCAGTGCTAGGTTACTAGCGGGAAGGGAAAACATTCAGTACTTC
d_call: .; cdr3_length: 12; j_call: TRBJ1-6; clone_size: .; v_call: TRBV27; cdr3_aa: CASTDRNSPLHF; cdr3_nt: TGTGCCAGCACGGACAGAAATTCACCCCTCCACTTT
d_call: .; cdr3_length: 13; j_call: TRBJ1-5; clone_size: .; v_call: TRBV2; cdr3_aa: CASRPGEGQPQHF; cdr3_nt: TGTGCCAGCAGACCGGGCGAAGGGCAGCCCCAGCATTTT
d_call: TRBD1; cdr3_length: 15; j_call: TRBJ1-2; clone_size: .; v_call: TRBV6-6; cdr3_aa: CASSYSLDRSDGYTF; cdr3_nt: TGTGCCAGCAGTTACTCCCTGGACAGGTCGGATGGCTACACCTTC